The 31 T cell receptor beta chains given below trace back to one sample, sequenced in a study of blood T cells in healthy people across ages. PCR was performed a second time for about 6 to 12 cycles using a sample-barcoded 5' primer and a J-beta primer mix. TCRdb itself ran the 5' RACE reads through MiXCR, one entry per CDR3 protein. The sample lists hundreds of thousands of distinct CDR3 sequences; roughly 26% were seen once. These records were also assigned to another study, of T cells of mothers and their children.

Sequenced material: blood. The receptor source for this set is a boy aged 5 to 17 in good health.

This clonotype occurred many times. The rearrangement links TRBV20-1 to TRBJ2-1; 7 nucleotides line up with TRBD2. CDR1 DFQATT and CDR2 SNEGSKA come from the germline V gene (reference sequence). With V trimmed by 0 bases and J by 7 bases, 6 bases remained unmatched. The CDR3 runs to 14 residues. CDR3 amino acids: CSARDAGRGNEQFF. The CDR3 DNA is TGCAGTGCTAGAGATGCAGGGAGGGGAAATGAGCAGTTCTTC.

The rearrangement joins TRBV18 to TRBJ2-3; D may be TRBD1 or TRBD2 (5 bases each). The CDR3 is 15 residues long. Germline loops: CDR1 KGHSH, CDR2 LQKENI. V was trimmed by 7 bases and J by 3 bases, leaving 17 bases between them. The CDR3 region is CASYPGLPGTDTQYF. The CDR3 nucleotides are TGTGCCAGCTACCCCGGACTTCCAGGGACAGATACGCAGTATTTT.

This clonotype appeared a few times. The chain couples TRBV7-2 to TRBJ1-1; the D is unclear. The CDR3 has 14 amino acids. Trimming left V 5 bases short and J 6 bases short, with 16 bases between. The germline V gene has CDR1 SGHTA and CDR2 FQGNSA. The CDR3 DNA is TGTGCCAGCAGCCTAGGCGGACGGCAACCTGAAGCTTTCTTT. It translates to CASSLGGRQPEAFF.

CDR3 region: CASSLILAGPYNEQFF. CDR3 nucleotides: TGCGCCAGCAGCTTGATTCTGGCGGGACCCTACAATGAGCAGTTCTTC. The rearrangement links TRBV5-1 to TRBJ2-1; a possible D gene is TRBD2 (6 bases). This CDR3 has 16 amino acids. V lost 1 base and J 2 bases, leaving 13 bases between the germline ends. Germline CDR1 and CDR2: SGHRS and YFSETQ.

This chain uses TRBV5-1 with TRBJ1-1; D gene uncertain. Per the germline V gene, CDR1 is SGHRS and CDR2 is YFSETQ. This CDR3 is built from 13 residues. Trimming removed 4 bases from V and 2 bases from J, with 9 bases in between. The CDR3 reads CASSGVPNTEAFF. The DNA of the CDR3 is TGCGCCAGCAGCGGAGTTCCAAACACTGAAGCTTTCTTT.

CDR3 residues: CASTERTGWMNTEAFF. CDR3 nucleotide sequence: TGTGCCAGCACCGAGAGGACAGGCTGGATGAACACTGAAGCTTTCTTT. V is TRBV2 and J is TRBJ1-1; 7 bases align to TRBD1. The CDR3 contains 16 residues. V was pared by 7 bases and J by 0 bases, with 11 bases of the junction left unmatched. Germline V gives CDR1 SNHLY, CDR2 FYNNEI.

The chain carries TRBV4-1 and TRBJ1-2; perhaps TRBD1 as D (6 bases). Deletions cut 0 bases from V and 2 bases from J, with 16 bases between. The CDR3 is 17 amino acids. The V gene's germline CDR1 is MGHRA and CDR2 YSYEKL. CDR3 protein: CASSQEGRNQGNYGYTF. The CDR3 DNA follows: TGCGCCAGCAGCCAAGAGGGCAGAAATCAGGGGAACTATGGCTACACCTTC.

This chain uses TRBV7-9 with TRBJ2-7; a possible D gene is TRBD1 (6 bases). Per germline, CDR1 SEHNR and CDR2 FQNEAQ (reference sequence). The CDR3 is 16 residues long. V was shortened by 1 base and J by 2 bases, with 15 bases between the two germline ends. Written as DNA, the CDR3 is TGTGCCAGCAGCTTAGAGGGGAGTCAGGGGACCTACGAGCAGTACTTC. Its protein product is CASSLEGSQGTYEQYF.

V is TRBV29-1 and J is TRBJ2-1; TRBD1 or TRBD2 may be the D gene (7 bases each). The germline gives CDR1 SQVTM, CDR2 ANQGSEA. V was trimmed by 3 bases and J by 7 bases, leaving 19 bases between them. This CDR3 comprises 15 residues. CDR3 residues: CSVDPGRGQDNEQFF. For the CDR3, the DNA is TGCAGCGTTGACCCGGGGAGGGGGCAGGATAATGAGCAGTTCTTC.

This sequence joins TRBV13 and TRBJ1-1; D remains ambiguous. V dropped 1 base and J dropped 4 bases, with 16 bases sitting between them. Per the germline V gene, CDR1 is PRHDT and CDR2 is FYEKMQ (reference sequence). The CDR3 is made up of 16 amino acids. CDR3 nucleotides: TGTGCCAGCAGCTTAGAGAGAGGGTACGGCGGCACTGAAGCTTTCTTT. Its protein product is CASSLERGYGGTEAFF.

On this clonotype itself: The junction shows a germline mismatch at one end, possibly a read error. The CDR3 sequence is CASSADLQEAQYF. The CDR3 nucleotides are TGCGCCAGCAGCGCTGACCTCCAAGAGGCCCAGTACTTC. V gene TRBV5-1 combines with J gene TRBJ2-5; D gene uncertain. CDR1 is SGHRS and CDR2 is YFSETQ in the germline V gene. The CDR3 covers 13 residues.

The rearrangement joins TRBV5-5 to TRBJ2-7; TRBD2 matches 8 bases. Germline V gene sequence: CDR1 SGHKS, CDR2 YYEKEE (reference sequence). This CDR3 has 17 amino acids. The V and J ends lost 0 bases and 0 bases, in that order; junction bases with no gene match: 8. The CDR3 bases are TGTGCCAGCAGCTTGGAAGTATTAGCGGGGACCTCCTACGAGCAGTACTTC. Protein sequence: CASSLEVLAGTSYEQYF.

V gene TRBV4-1 combines with J gene TRBJ2-3; possible D gene TRBD1, 6 bases. The better agreement between TRBJ1-5 and the DNA end casts doubt on the J call. Germline V CDR1 and CDR2: MGHRA, YSYEKL. This CDR3 has 15 amino acids. CDR3 sequence: CASSQGWGPPDTQHF. In DNA form, the CDR3 reads TGCGCCAGCAGCCAAGGATGGGGGCCACCAGATACGCAGCATTTT.

This clonotype turned up a few times. The CDR3 bases are TGTGCCATCAAGAATCAGGGGAACACCGGGGAGCTGTTTTTT. This gives the protein CAIKNQGNTGELFF. The chain couples TRBV10-3 to TRBJ2-2, with D possibly being TRBD1 (5 bases). With 7 bases removed from V and 1 base from J, the gap between germline ends came to 10 bases. The CDR3 covers 14 residues. CDR1 and CDR2 (germline): ENHRY, SYGVKD.

This clonotype showed up just a few times. The chain recombines TRBV14 with TRBJ2-3, with a weak D call TRBD2 (6 bases). The germline CDR1 and CDR2 sequences are SGHDN and FVKESK. V was shortened by 5 bases and J by 0 bases, with 18 bases between the two germline ends. The CDR3 is made up of 17 amino acids. CDR3 sequence: CASSGLAGPWSTDTQYF. The DNA for the CDR3 is TGTGCCAGCAGCGGGTTGGCGGGGCCTTGGAGCACAGATACGCAGTATTTT.

This clonotype was counted a few times. The rearrangement links TRBV20-1 to TRBJ2-3; D gene unclear. Germline CDR1 is DFQATT and CDR2 is SNEGSKA (reference sequence). The CDR3 length is 14 residues. Trimming removed 6 bases from V and 2 bases from J, with 15 bases in between. In DNA, the CDR3 is TGCAGTGCCCCTATACAACCCTCCACAGATACGCAGTATTTT. The encoded protein is CSAPIQPSTDTQYF.

Only a few counts were recorded for this clonotype. This sequence joins TRBV7-6 and TRBJ1-6; no clear D. CDR3 length equals 14 residues. Deletions cut 1 base from V and 10 bases from J, with 11 bases between. Germline V lookup: CDR1 SGHVS, CDR2 FNYEAQ. CDR3 loop: CASSLESADSPLHF. The CDR3 bases are TGTGCCAGCAGCTTAGAGAGCGCGGACTCACCCCTCCACTTT.

This clonotype has more than one count but fewer than ten. CDR3 amino acids: CSAVPSGGPATGELFF. The CDR3 nucleotides are TGCAGCGCTGTCCCTAGCGGGGGTCCCGCCACCGGGGAGCTGTTTTTT. The chain carries TRBV29-1 and TRBJ2-2; 10 bases line up with TRBD2. The CDR3 sequence is 16 residues long. The trim removed 7 bases at V and 4 bases at J, leaving 12 bases unmatched. The germline gives CDR1 SQVTM, CDR2 ANQGSEA.

A word on this clonotype: A read error is possible here, since a much larger clone lies one base away. The chain recombines TRBV5-4 with TRBJ2-7; 7 nucleotides match TRBD1. V was clipped by 5 bases and J by 0 bases; unmatched bases: 5. Looked up from germline, CDR1 is SGHNT and CDR2 is YYREEE (reference sequence). This CDR3 region has 14 residues. CDR3 DNA sequence: TGTGCCAGCAGTCGGTACAGGGGCTCCTACGAGCAGTACTTC. Translating gives CASSRYRGSYEQYF.

This sequence joins TRBV5-1 and TRBJ2-1; D may correspond to TRBD1 or TRBD2 (5 bases each). The CDR3 has 14 amino acids. Per germline, CDR1 SGHRS and CDR2 YFSETQ. The V end lost 4 bases, the J end lost 5 bases, and 13 bases lay between the germline ends. This CDR3 reads CASSPSRVDNEQFF. CDR3 DNA sequence: TGCGCCAGCAGCCCTAGCAGGGTGGACAATGAGCAGTTCTTC.

This clonotype was counted a few times. The chain carries TRBV7-2 and TRBJ1-2; D unclear. The CDR3 has 14 residues. The V and J ends lost 3 bases and 4 bases respectively, with 12 bases between them. Germline V gene data show CDR1 as SGHTA and CDR2 as FQGNSA. In DNA form, the CDR3 reads TGTGCCAGCAGCTTTAGTACGGTTCCCTATGGCTACACCTTC. This encodes CASSFSTVPYGYTF.

V and J are TRBV20-1 and TRBJ2-7; TRBD2 agrees at 10 bases. V dropped 5 bases and J dropped 0; count of bases not matched to a gene: 4. This CDR3 is built from 14 residues. The germline CDR1 and CDR2 sequences are DFQATT and SNEGSKA (reference sequence). CDR3 sequence: CSALSGRASYEQYF. The CDR3 region has the DNA TGCAGTGCTCTAAGCGGGAGGGCCTCCTACGAGCAGTACTTC.

This clonotype turned up a few times. This chain uses TRBV12-5 with TRBJ2-3, with D unclear. In germline, CDR1 is LGHNT, CDR2 FRNRAP. The V end lost 3 bases, the J end lost 9 bases, and 10 bases lay between the germline ends. The CDR3 runs 12 residues. CDR3 DNA: TGTGCTAGTGGTTTCACGGATCTGACGCAGTATTTT. Residues: CASGFTDLTQYF.

The chain's CDR3 is CASSSQRGATDTQYF. CDR3 nucleotides: TGCGCCAGCAGCTCACAGCGGGGGGCCACAGATACGCAGTATTTT. The chain employs TRBV5-1 and TRBJ2-3, with 9 nucleotides matching TRBD2. The trim removed 3 bases at V and 2 bases at J, leaving 4 bases unmatched. The germline gives CDR1 SGHRS, CDR2 YFSETQ. The CDR3 is 15 amino acids. Full variable domain (outside the CDR3, taken from reference TRBV5-1 and TRBJ2-3): KAGVTQTPRYLIKTRGQQVTLSCSPISGHRSVSWYQQTPGQGLQFLFEYFSETQRNKGNFPGRFSGRQFSNSRSEMNVSTLELGDSALYLCASSSQRGATDTQYFGPGTRLTVL.

This clonotype was recorded a few times. This chain links TRBV2 with TRBJ2-1; 7 bases fit TRBD2. The J call is in doubt because the DNA end fits TRBJ2-7 better. The CDR3 loop spans 16 amino acids. Germline V gene data show CDR1 as SNHLY and CDR2 as FYNNEI. The CDR3 DNA reads TGTGCCAGCAGTGGGTCGGGGGGAGTCCGTTCCTACGAGCAGTACTTC. The encoded protein is CASSGSGGVRSYEQYF.

This clonotype has more than one count but fewer than ten. The chain carries TRBV3-1 and TRBJ2-5; TRBD2 matches 16 bases. Germline CDR1 is LGHDT and CDR2 is YNNKEL (reference sequence). There are 17 residues in the CDR3. The ends lost 3 bases at V and 7 bases at J; junction bases unmatched: 8. Written as DNA, the CDR3 is TGTGCCAGCAGCCAGGCGGGACTAGCGGGGGGGGTGGTGACCCAGTACTTC. Translating it yields CASSQAGLAGGVVTQYF.

CDR3 sequence reads: CASSPPTELYTEAFF. The CDR3 DNA is TGTGCCAGCAGCCCCCCGACCGAATTGTACACTGAAGCTTTCTTT. This chain uses TRBV7-6 with TRBJ1-1; the D is unclear. Germline assignment: CDR1 SGHVS and CDR2 FNYEAQ. This CDR3 has 15 residues. Trimming pared 5 bases from V and 3 bases from J, leaving 16 bases between.

This clonotype was counted a few times. V usage is TRBV10-3 and J usage is TRBJ2-3; a possible D gene is TRBD2 (7 bases). Looked up from germline, CDR1 is ENHRY and CDR2 is SYGVKD. The CDR3 is made up of 17 amino acids. The V gene lost 4 bases and the J gene lost 3 bases, with 20 bases spanning the gap. The CDR3 DNA sequence: TGTGCCATCAGTGTCACCATCTCGGGGGGCGGAACAGATACGCAGTATTTT. Protein sequence: CAISVTISGGGTDTQYF.

This clonotype was detected a few times. This chain joins TRBV29-1 and TRBJ1-2; 8 bases align to TRBD1. Germline-derived CDR1 and CDR2 are SQVTM and ANQGSEA. The ends lost 0 bases at V and 0 bases at J; junction bases unmatched: 9. This CDR3 comprises 17 residues. This CDR3 is CSVEDWTGRETNYGYTF. CDR3 nucleotide sequence: TGCAGCGTTGAAGATTGGACAGGGAGGGAGACTAACTATGGCTACACCTTC.

A note on this clonotype: Germline is not matched at one junction end, which may reflect a read error. The chain has TRBV20-1 and TRBJ2-1; D possibly matches TRBD1 or TRBD2 (5 bases each). CDR1 and CDR2 (germline): DFQATT, SNEGSKA (reference sequence). The CDR3 extends over 11 amino acids. The CDR3 region is CSAGPYDEQFF. CDR3 nucleotides: TGCAGTGCGGGACCCTACGATGAGCAGTTCTTC.

Concerning this clonotype itself: An end of the junction differs from the germline gene, which may be a read error. The V call is TRBV4-1, the J call TRBJ1-1; 9 bases fit TRBD1. Germline V lookup: CDR1 MGHRA, CDR2 YSYEKL. The CDR3 contains 18 residues. The DNA of the CDR3 is TGCGCCAGCAGCCAAGGGAAGGTGGAGGACAGGGGTAACACTGAAGCTTCCTTT. It specifies CASSQGKVEDRGNTEASF.